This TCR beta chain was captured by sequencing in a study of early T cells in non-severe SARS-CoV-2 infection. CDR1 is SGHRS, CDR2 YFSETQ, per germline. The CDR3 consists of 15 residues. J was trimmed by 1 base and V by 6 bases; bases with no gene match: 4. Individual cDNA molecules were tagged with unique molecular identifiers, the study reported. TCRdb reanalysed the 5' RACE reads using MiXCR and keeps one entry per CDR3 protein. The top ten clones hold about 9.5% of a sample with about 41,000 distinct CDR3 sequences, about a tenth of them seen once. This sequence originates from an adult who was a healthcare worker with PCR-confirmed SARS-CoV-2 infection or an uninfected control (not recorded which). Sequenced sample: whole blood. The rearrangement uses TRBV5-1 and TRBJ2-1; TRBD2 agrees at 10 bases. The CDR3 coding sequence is TGCGCCAGCAAATTTAGCGGGGGGTCCTACAATGAGCAGTTCTTC. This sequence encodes CASKFSGGSYNEQFF.